The 27 T cell receptor beta chains below come from one sample, sequenced in a study of beta chain features in type 1 diabetes. Isolated RNA was reverse transcribed in full, so expressed TCRB transcripts were sequenced. TCRdb keeps only in-frame clones here, not all; method: immunoSEQ multiplex PCR. This sample has nearly 700,000 clones, with 13% found just once. Study conclusions and caveats: A moderate, significant TCRB CDR3 shortening appeared in type 1 diabetes across four CD4+ subsets.

No cognate antigen is known for these TCRs. The sample comprised naive CD4+ T cells from blood. These receptors came from a man aged 18 to 30 with type 1 diabetes.

V usage is TRBV6-1 and J usage is TRBJ1-6, with unresolved D. Germline-derived CDR1 and CDR2 are MNHNS and SASEGT. Trimming stripped 1 base from V and 8 bases from J, with 18 bases between. CDR3 length: 17 amino acids. The CDR3 spells CASSEGARIAPHSPLHF. The CDR3 DNA sequence: TGTGCCAGCAGTGAAGGAGCCCGGATAGCACCTCATTCACCCCTCCACTTT.

The V gene is TRBV2, the J gene TRBJ2-7, with D unclear. Between the trimmed V and J ends, which lost 6 bases and 2 bases, there was a span of 8 bases. The CDR3 consists of 12 residues. In germline, CDR1 is SNHLY, CDR2 FYNNEI. The CDR3 here is CASSPTTYEQYF. CDR3 DNA: TGTGCCAGCAGCCCCACCACCTACGAGCAGTACTTC.

CDR3 amino acids: CASSQDSLGVNTEAFF. In DNA form, the CDR3 reads TGCGCCAGCAGCCAAGATAGCCTGGGGGTGAACACTGAAGCTTTCTTT. The chain combines TRBV4-1 with TRBJ1-1; perhaps TRBD1 as D (5 bases). The CDR3 is made up of 16 amino acids. The V gene's germline CDR1 is MGHRA and CDR2 YSYEKL. Trimming pared 0 bases from V and 0 bases from J, leaving 11 bases between.

The chain links TRBV6-6 to TRBJ2-3; TRBD2 agrees at 12 bases. This CDR3 has 15 residues. CDR1 is MNHNY and CDR2 is SVGAGI in the germline V gene (reference sequence). After removal of 7 bases from V and 1 base from J, the junction contained 3 bases not matched to a gene. CDR3 sequence reads: CASILAGGRTDTQYF. The DNA of the CDR3 is TGTGCCAGCATTCTAGCGGGGGGGCGCACAGATACGCAGTATTTT.

CDR3 residues: CASSQHNKREETDTQYF. CDR3 bases: TGCGCCAGCAGCCAACACAATAAGCGGGAGGAAACAGATACGCAGTATTTT. This rearrangement joins TRBV4-1 to TRBJ2-3; 9 bases fit TRBD2. There are 17 residues in the CDR3. Unmatched junction bases numbered 9, after V lost 2 bases and J lost 3 bases. Germline values: CDR1 MGHRA, CDR2 YSYEKL.

The chain carries TRBV9 and TRBJ2-3; D tentatively reads TRBD1 or TRBD2 (6 bases each). Germline lookup yields CDR1 SGDLS and CDR2 YYNGEE. V lost 0 bases to trimming and J lost 2 bases, with 16 bases between them. The CDR3 runs 17 residues. CDR3 residues: CASSVGRWGANTDTQYF. The CDR3 DNA reads as TGTGCCAGCAGCGTAGGTCGTTGGGGGGCGAACACAGATACGCAGTATTTT.

The chain is built from TRBV6-1 and TRBJ1-4; D unclear. The CDR3 is 12 amino acids. CDR1 and CDR2 (germline): MNHNS, SASEGT. Trimming shortened V by 8 bases and J by 1 base, and 5 bases separated the two germline ends. As DNA, the CDR3 is TGTGCCAGCGGCAGAACTAATGAAAAACTGTTTTTT. This encodes CASGRTNEKLFF.

The V and J genes are TRBV29-1 and TRBJ1-2, with 7 bases aligning to TRBD1. CDR3 length: 13 amino acids. V shed 5 bases and J 2 bases; nucleotides not matched to a gene: 5. Germline assignment: CDR1 SQVTM and CDR2 ANQGSEA. The CDR3 region has the DNA TGCAGCGTTTCGAGGGGACAGAACTATGGCTACACCTTC. This sequence encodes CSVSRGQNYGYTF.

The genes are TRBV28 and TRBJ1-1; D is unclear. This CDR3 has 14 amino acids. The V gene's germline CDR1 is MDHEN and CDR2 SYDVKM. Trimming cost V 3 bases and J 4 bases, with 12 bases left between them. The CDR3 loop is CASSFAGGSTEAFF. As DNA, the CDR3 is TGTGCCAGCAGTTTTGCAGGAGGTAGCACTGAAGCTTTCTTT. Supplemented by reference TRBV28 and TRBJ1-1, the full variable domain reads DVKVTQSSRYLVKRTGEKVFLECVQDMDHENMFWYRQDPGLGLRLIYFSYDVKMKEKGDIPEGYSVSREKKERFSLILESASTNQTSMYLCASSFAGGSTEAFFGQGTRLTVV.

The V gene is TRBV11-2, the J gene TRBJ2-2; D may correspond to TRBD1 or TRBD2 (5 bases each). CDR1 SGHAT and CDR2 FQNNGV come from the germline V gene. Deletions cut 5 bases from V and 8 bases from J, with 15 bases between. This CDR3 region has 14 residues. CDR3 region: CASSPGTLAGELFF. CDR3 bases: TGTGCCAGCAGCCCCGGGACCCTCGCGGGGGAGCTGTTTTTT.

Points on this clone: The identical CDR3 is also encoded by other nucleotide sequences in the sample. This rearrangement joins TRBV30 to TRBJ1-5; perhaps TRBD1 as D (6 bases). V lost 0 bases and J lost 1, with 10 bases in between. CDR1 is GTSNPN and CDR2 is SVGIG in the germline V gene (reference sequence). The CDR3 consists of 15 residues. The CDR3 nucleotides read TGTGCCTGGAGTGTAGGGGGGCTCAGCAATCAGCCCCAGCATTTT. As protein: CAWSVGGLSNQPQHF.

There are a few counts of this clone. Distinct nucleotide sequences in the sample also encode this CDR3. V and J are TRBV5-6 and TRBJ2-1; D uncertain. The CDR3 spans 11 residues. Looked up from germline, CDR1 is SGHDT and CDR2 is YYEEEE. Trimming took off 4 bases at V and 4 bases at J, with 3 bases between the two ends. In DNA form, the CDR3 reads TGTGCCAGCAGCCTGTACAATGAGCAGTTCTTC. The encoded protein is CASSLYNEQFF.

The gene calls are TRBV5-8 and TRBJ1-4, with a weak D call TRBD1 (5 bases). The V and J ends lost 2 bases and 0 bases respectively, with 11 bases between them. The CDR3 is made up of 16 amino acids. Germline-derived CDR1 and CDR2 are SGHTS and YDEGEE. The CDR3 bases are TGTGCCAGCAGCTTTTCCGCGACAGCAACTAATGAAAAACTGTTTTTT. It codes for CASSFSATATNEKLFF.

The chain is built from TRBV7-9 and TRBJ2-5, with TRBD2 identical over 12 bases. The CDR3 sequence is 15 residues long. Per the germline V gene, CDR1 is SEHNR and CDR2 is FQNEAQ (reference sequence). V was clipped by 5 bases and J by 2 bases; unmatched bases: 3. CDR3: CASSRLAGEQETQYF. The DNA for the CDR3 is TGTGCCAGCAGCCGACTAGCGGGGGAGCAAGAGACCCAGTACTTC.

This clone was seen more than once but under ten times. This chain connects TRBV7-2 to TRBJ2-5; no clear D. This CDR3 region has 14 residues. Germline V gives CDR1 SGHTA, CDR2 FQGNSA. V shed 1 base and J shed 0 bases, with 6 bases lying between them. The CDR3 DNA follows: TGTGCCAGCAGCTTAGGGGCCTACCAAGAGACCCAGTACTTC. This gives the protein CASSLGAYQETQYF.

In this sample, this clone turned up a few times. The chain is built from TRBV5-4 and TRBJ2-7, with 9 bases matching TRBD1. Germline CDR1 reads SGHNT; CDR2 reads YYREEE (reference sequence). V was pared by 2 bases and J by 3 bases, with 3 bases of the junction left unmatched. This CDR3 contains 14 residues. CDR3: CASSLDRGGYEQYF. For the CDR3, the DNA is TGTGCCAGCAGCTTAGACAGGGGGGGCTACGAGCAGTACTTC.

This clone was picked up a small number of times. This chain links TRBV15 with TRBJ1-5; no firm D call. Trimming pared 0 bases from V and 5 bases from J, leaving 8 bases between. This CDR3 contains 14 residues. Germline V CDR1 and CDR2: LNHNV, YYDKDF (reference sequence). The CDR3 sequence is CATSRDLRDQPQHF. DNA of the CDR3: TGTGCCACCAGCAGAGATCTTAGGGATCAGCCCCAGCATTTT.

The chain has TRBV27 and TRBJ2-1; D remains unclear. Germline V CDR1 and CDR2: MNHEY, SMNVEV (reference sequence). The CDR3 has 14 residues. V lost 3 bases, J lost 3 bases, and 9 bases lay in between. CDR3 protein: CASSFTSIYNEQFF. The CDR3 DNA is TGTGCCAGCAGTTTCACGTCAATCTACAATGAGCAGTTCTTC.

The V call is TRBV27, the J call TRBJ1-2; 10 positions match TRBD1. Unmatched junction bases numbered 12, after V lost 4 bases and J lost 4 bases. From germline, CDR1 is MNHEY and CDR2 SMNVEV (reference sequence). CDR3 length: 17 residues. CDR3 sequence reads: CASSSRIDRGHAYGYTF. In DNA, the CDR3 is TGTGCCAGCAGTTCCCGCATCGACAGGGGGCATGCCTATGGCTACACCTTC.

The chain joins TRBV30 to TRBJ1-2, with D possibly TRBD1 on 5 matching bases. This CDR3 has 12 residues. V lost 4 bases and J 2 bases, leaving 8 bases between the germline ends. The germline gives CDR1 GTSNPN, CDR2 SVGIG (reference sequence). The CDR3 bases are TGTGCCTGGACCACAGGAAACTATGGCTACACCTTC. It encodes CAWTTGNYGYTF.

This clone was observed a handful of times. The V gene is TRBV27, the J gene TRBJ1-2, with D possibly TRBD1 on 5 matching bases. V lost 5 bases, J lost 8 bases, and 15 bases lay in between. The CDR3 is 13 amino acids. Germline V lookup: CDR1 MNHEY, CDR2 SMNVEV (reference sequence). CDR3 amino acids: CASSPSVGAGYTF. The CDR3 nucleotides are TGTGCCAGCAGTCCCTCAGTCGGGGCCGGCTACACCTTC.

This clone turned up a few times. This rearrangement joins TRBV4-2 to TRBJ2-1; weak D call: TRBD2 (6 bases). CDR1 LGHNA and CDR2 YNFKEQ come from the germline V gene. This CDR3 spans 17 amino acids. The V end lost 0 bases, the J end lost 0 bases, and 12 bases lay between the germline ends. CDR3 region: CASSQDRSRGSYNEQFF. The DNA of the CDR3 is TGTGCCAGCAGCCAAGACAGGTCGCGGGGCTCCTACAATGAGCAGTTCTTC.

This clone was counted only a few times. This chain connects TRBV30 to TRBJ1-3; D is unclear. The V end was cut by 0 bases, the J end by 2 bases, with 11 bases between. Germline assignment: CDR1 GTSNPN and CDR2 SVGIG (reference sequence). This CDR3 spans 15 amino acids. The CDR3 loop reads CAWSVKGDTGNTIYF. The CDR3 DNA is TGTGCCTGGAGTGTGAAGGGAGACACTGGAAACACCATATATTTT.

The chain has TRBV6-1 and TRBJ1-5, with D perhaps TRBD1 (6 bases). Between the trimmed V and J ends, which lost 2 bases and 7 bases, there was a span of 9 bases. The CDR3 contains 13 residues. Germline CDR1 reads MNHNS; CDR2 reads SASEGT. The CDR3 DNA reads as TGTGCCAGCAGTGAAAGGGGGGAACAGCCCCAGCATTTT. This sequence encodes CASSERGEQPQHF.

V gene TRBV29-1 combines with J gene TRBJ1-3, with TRBD1 matching 9 bases. This CDR3 has 17 amino acids. CDR1 and CDR2 (germline): SQVTM, ANQGSEA. With V trimmed by 1 base and J by 0 bases, 7 bases remained unmatched. The CDR3 DNA reads TGCAGCGTTGAAGTGATGGACAGGGGCAGCTCTGGAAACACCATATATTTT. Its protein is CSVEVMDRGSSGNTIYF.

To note about this clone: The sample contains more than one DNA sequence encoding this CDR3. The chain joins TRBV7-2 to TRBJ1-2; 7 positions agree with TRBD1. V lost 1 base to trimming and J lost 4 bases; unmatched junction nucleotides: 3. The CDR3 has 14 residues. The germline gives CDR1 SGHTA, CDR2 FQGNSA. CDR3 DNA: TGTGCCAGCAGCTTAGGACAGGGTGGCTATGGCTACACCTTC. This codes for CASSLGQGGYGYTF.

V and J are TRBV7-8 and TRBJ1-6; 7 bases line up with TRBD1. CDR1 and CDR2 (germline): SGHVS, FQNEAQ. The length of the CDR3 is 15 residues. V shed 5 bases, J shed 11 bases, and the junction held 12 bases outside the gene matches. The CDR3 nucleotides read TGTGCCAGCAGCCAGGGACAGCCCGGAGGGACACCCCTCCACTTT. It codes for CASSQGQPGGTPLHF.